This TCR beta chain was captured by sequencing in a study of OX40 agonist ivuxolimab in advanced cancers. The study in broad terms: Ivuxolimab was a fully human IgG2 agonistic monoclonal antibody targeting the costimulatory receptor OX40 (CD134). Of the roughly 52 dose-escalation patients, hepatocellular carcinoma was present in about 19, melanoma in some 15, renal cell carcinoma in 9 and head and neck cancer in 9. Peripheral TCRbeta sequencing aimed to test whether ivuxolimab altered TCR sequence diversity and caused clonal T-cell expansion. Three dose-escalation patients achieved partial responses, one with hepatocellular carcinoma and two with cutaneous melanoma. Prior anti-PD-1, anti-PD-L1 or anti-CTLA-4 therapy was permitted, and checkpoint inhibitors had been received by roughly 42% of dose-escalation patients. The dose-escalation cohort was about 83% male with a mean age of about 58 years, ranging from roughly 20 to 85. The paper reports the monotherapy dose-escalation portion (N of about 50 patients) of the phase I ivuxolimab trial. Intravenous ivuxolimab was administered to patients every 2 weeks at six dose levels: 0.01, 0.1, 0.3, 1.5, 3 and 10 mg/kg. The investigation overall reported the following: Low levels of normalized T-cell clonal expansion were also seen in some patients who did not respond. Which antigens the clonally expanded peripheral T cells were specific for was not determined. At doses of 0.1 to 3.0 mg/kg, clonal expansion of both CD4+ and CD8+ blood T cells was observed from baseline to week 6. After ivuxolimab, more expanded clones were found on average in CD8+ T cells than in CD4+ T cells. In partial responders in the 0.1-3.0 mg/kg groups, normalized peripheral clonal expansion was found to be among the lowest, especially among CD8+ T cells.

To note about this clone: It lacks a known antigen. One base away there is no much larger clone; base qualities are not given.

The trial excluded patients who had a history of autoimmune disease or who were on systemic immunosuppression. Peripheral blood for TCR sequencing was drawn from every dose cohort at baseline, at cycle 4 day 1 and at cycle 7 day 1. Samples came from an open-label, multicenter, first-in-human phase I dose-escalation trial of ivuxolimab. Adults with locally advanced or metastatic melanoma, renal cell carcinoma, hepatocellular carcinoma or head and neck squamous cell carcinoma were enrolled in the trial. Before TCR sequencing, CD4+ and CD8+ T cells were separately sorted from peripheral blood. To sequence the TCRbeta CDR3 region, genomic DNA was isolated from the sorted cells. TCRbeta CDR3 regions were sequenced using the immunoSEQ Assay. TCRdb's version of the immuneACCESS table is confined to in-frame rearrangements and falls short of the full clone set. An unresolved V gene accounts for under half of the shortfall where checked; the remainder is of unknown origin. In all, the sample holds approximately 86,000 clones, and more than 75% of those were seen once. 0.33% of the sample is in the top ten clones.

In the germline V gene, CDR1 corresponds to MDHEN and CDR2 to SYDVKM. From V the trimming removes 1 base and from J it removes 2 bases, while the gene matches leave 6 bases of the junction unaccounted for. Reading from cysteine to phenylalanine, the CDR3 counts 17 amino acids. Just the 51-base CDR3 DNA is kept, in frame starting at base 1. Sequenced material: CD4+ or CD8+ T cells sorted from blood, taken in a trial of the OX40 agonist ivuxolimab. The V gene is TRBV28 and the J gene is TRBJ2-5; 11 central bases correspond to TRBD2. The origin of this receptor is an adult with an advanced solid tumor such as melanoma, head and neck, liver or kidney cancer. The CDR3 region reads CASSLSVAGGGQETQYF. The sequenced DNA is TGTGCCAGCAGTTTATCGGTAGCGGGAGGGGGGCAAGAGACCCAGTACTTC.